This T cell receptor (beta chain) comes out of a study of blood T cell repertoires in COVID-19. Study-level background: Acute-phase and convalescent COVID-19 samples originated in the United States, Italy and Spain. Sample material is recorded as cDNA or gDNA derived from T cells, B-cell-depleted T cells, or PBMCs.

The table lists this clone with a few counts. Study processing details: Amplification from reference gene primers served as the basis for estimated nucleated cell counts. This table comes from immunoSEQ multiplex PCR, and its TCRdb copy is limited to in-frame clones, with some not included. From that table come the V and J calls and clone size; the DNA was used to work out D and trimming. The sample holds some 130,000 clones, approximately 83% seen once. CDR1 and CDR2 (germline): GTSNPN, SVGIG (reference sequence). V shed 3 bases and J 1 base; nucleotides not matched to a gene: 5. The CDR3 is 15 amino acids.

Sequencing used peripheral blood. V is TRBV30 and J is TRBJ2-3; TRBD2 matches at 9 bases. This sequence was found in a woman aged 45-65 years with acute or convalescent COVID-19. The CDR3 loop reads CAWSRLAGRTDTQYF. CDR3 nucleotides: TGTGCCTGGAGCCGGCTAGCGGGGCGCACAGATACGCAGTATTTT.